The 3 T cell receptor beta chains below come from one sample, sequenced in a study of blood T cell repertoires in COVID-19. Sequenced by immunoSEQ multiplex PCR; TCRdb stores in-frame clones only, minus some. Among about 220,000 clones listed, 88% were seen once. Material: PBMCs or T cells enriched from blood (not recorded which). These receptors were obtained from a woman in her thirties who had recovered from COVID-19.

There are a few counts of this clone. V usage is TRBV18 and J usage is TRBJ2-2; TRBD1 matches at 9 bases. CDR1 and CDR2 from the germline V gene are KGHSH and LQKENI. V lost 3 bases, J lost 8 bases, and 7 bases stayed unmatched. CDR3 size: 15 residues. The CDR3 DNA sequence: TGTGCCAGCTCACCGCCACAGGGGGCGCTGGGGGAGCTGTTTTTT. Residues: CASSPPQGALGELFF.

V is TRBV3-1 (or the pseudogene TRBV3-2) and J is TRBJ1-5; the D gene is possibly TRBD1 (6 bases). The length of the CDR3 is 15 residues. Looked up from germline, CDR1 is LGHDT and CDR2 is YNNKEL (reference sequence). Trimming removed 5 bases from V and 3 bases from J, with 14 bases in between. The CDR3 region is CASSAGDGYNQPQHF. CDR3 in DNA: TGTGCCAGCAGCGCAGGGGACGGTTACAATCAGCCCCAGCATTTT.

This sequence joins TRBV2 and TRBJ1-3; possibly TRBD1 for D (5 bases). CDR1 and CDR2 (germline): SNHLY, FYNNEI. Trimming took 4 bases from V and 10 from J, leaving 17 bases between them. The CDR3 is made up of 14 amino acids. The CDR3 loop reads CASSGGTMGKTIYF. Here the CDR3 DNA reads TGTGCCAGCAGTGGGGGCACAATGGGGAAGACCATATATTTT.